This T cell receptor (beta chain) was recovered during a study of blood T cells in healthy people across ages. Details on this clonotype: The antigen is not known.

CDR3 length equals 15 residues. The V gene's germline CDR1 is KGHDR and CDR2 SFDVKD. For the second PCR, which ran for about 6 to 11 cycles, a sample-barcoded 5' primer and a J-beta primer mix were used. TCRdb re-derived calls from the 5' RACE reads in MiXCR, one entry per CDR3 protein. The top ten clones hold approximately 0.79% of a sample with over a million distinct CDR3 sequences, less than 25% of them seen once. General observations from the study: Greater diversity and more naive CD4+ cells were seen in long-lived donors than in aged donors.

This same sample was also taken into another study, of T cells of mothers and their children.

This chain joins TRBV24-1 and TRBJ2-5; 13 positions match TRBD2. Near its end, the DNA agrees better with TRBJ2-1, so the J call may be wrong. The TCR was taken from a girl aged 2-15 years in good health. The source material was blood. Here the CDR3 reads CATRPTSGRAYEQFF. The CDR3 DNA is TGTGCCACCAGACCCACTAGCGGGAGGGCCTATGAGCAGTTCTTC.